The sequence of this T cell receptor beta chain was determined in a study of vaccination effects on CD4 cells after COVID-19. Study-wide points: Clones arising from infection and from vaccination showed marked clonal contraction late after vaccination.

Expansion of antigen-specific CD4+ T cells with viral peptide pools was carried out by the ViraFEST assay before sequencing. Subsequent to less than 13 days of culture, CD4+ T cells were isolated. Neither prior SARS-CoV-2 infection nor positive nucleocapsid antibodies were present in the vaccine recipients. Worth noting for this clone: Its antigen is not identified.

Here immunoSEQ multiplex PCR was the method, and the copy in TCRdb shows in-frame clones only, minus some. The sample holds fewer than 70,000 clones, around 80% seen once. This sequence originates from a human donor who received a COVID-19 vaccine. Here the sequenced sample was CD4+ T cells from PBMCs cultured with SARS-CoV-2 spike peptides, taken before COVID-19 vaccination.

CDR3 DNA: TGTGCCAGCAGTCCCCGGATTATGGGCAATGAGCAGTTCTTC. Protein: CASSPRIMGNEQFF. The rearrangement uses TRBV2 and TRBJ2-1; no clear D gene. Germline V gene lookup returns CDR1 SNHLY and CDR2 FYNNEI. There are 14 residues in the CDR3. With 5 bases removed from V and 6 bases from J, the gap between germline ends came to 14 bases.